This T cell receptor (beta chain) was retrieved from a study of technical replicates of blood from a few donors. Germline CDR1 reads SGHRS; CDR2 reads YFSETQ. Trimming pared 3 bases from V and 1 base from J, leaving 13 bases between. The CDR3 extends over 15 amino acids. The protocol was immunoSEQ multiplex PCR, while the TCRdb copy is restricted to in-frame clones and leaves out a portion. This sample carries some 100,000 clones, around 96% of them seen once, and the ten largest clones take 0.2% to 0.25%. This receptor was obtained from a human donor in good health. Sequencing was performed on T cells isolated from PBMCs. The chain is built from TRBV5-1 and TRBJ1-1, with D possibly matching TRBD1 (5 bases). The CDR3 region has the DNA TGCGCCAGCAGCTCCACTTCAGGGTGGAACACTGAAGCTTTCTTT. This sequence encodes CASSSTSGWNTEAFF.